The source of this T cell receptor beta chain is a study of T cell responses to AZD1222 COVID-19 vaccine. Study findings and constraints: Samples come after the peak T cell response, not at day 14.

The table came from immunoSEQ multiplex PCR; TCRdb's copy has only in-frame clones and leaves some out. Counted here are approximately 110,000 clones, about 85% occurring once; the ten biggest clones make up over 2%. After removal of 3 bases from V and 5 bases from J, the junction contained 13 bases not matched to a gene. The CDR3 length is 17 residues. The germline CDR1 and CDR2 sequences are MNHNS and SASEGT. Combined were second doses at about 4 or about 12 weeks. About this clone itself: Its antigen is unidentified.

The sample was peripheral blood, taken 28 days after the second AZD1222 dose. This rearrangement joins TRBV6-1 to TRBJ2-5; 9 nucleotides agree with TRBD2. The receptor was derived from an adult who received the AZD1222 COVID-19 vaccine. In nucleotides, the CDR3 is TGTGCCAGCAGTGATTCCGGGACTAGCAGGATAGTGGAGACCCAGTACTTC. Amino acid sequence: CASSDSGTSRIVETQYF.